Below, one TCR beta chain is given with its context. As yet, its antigen is unknown. The sample originates from a study of T-cell memory formation after mild COVID-19. TCRdb reanalysed the 5' RACE reads using MiXCR and keeps one entry per CDR3 protein. In the table there are about 400,000 distinct CDR3 sequences, around 22% of which are singletons. Overall study findings and caveats: Most CD4+ clones that shrank were in CM and EM, while CD8+ ones turned up in EMRA. Clones contracting over day 15 to 85 were CD4/CD8 balanced, with later expanders leaning CD4+. The finding that pre-infection memory included some responding clones suggested that cross-reactive memory joined.

The CDR3 consists of 14 residues. The germline V gene has CDR1 SGHRS and CDR2 YFSETQ. V was clipped by 4 bases and J by 0 bases, with 11 bases between them. This chain uses TRBV5-1 with TRBJ2-7, with D possibly being TRBD1 or TRBD2 (5 bases each). Sequenced: PBMCs or a T cell subset sorted from them (not recorded which). The TCR comes from an adult woman who had mild COVID-19 (a few samples of this study predate the infection). Cell type and time point are not known. CDR3 amino acids: CASSPGRSSYEQYF. The DNA for the CDR3 is TGCGCCAGCAGCCCGGGACGTAGCTCCTACGAGCAGTACTTC.